This T cell receptor beta chain was sequenced in a study of T cell responses to AZD1222 COVID-19 vaccine (dated by TCRdb to 2020 to 2022). Regarding the research as a whole: A total of approximately 230 trial participants underwent TCR sequencing, of whom about 210 received two doses of AZD1222 and about 25 received two doses of the MenACWY control vaccine. Trial participants were enrolled into age subgroups of 18-55, 56-69 and 70-plus years, which contained 148, 28 and 57 TCR-sequenced participants, respectively. General study outcomes and caveats: Participants were mostly white British, with more females than males. The authors suggested clonal diversity may have been underestimated. Conclusions about previously exposed vaccinees were limited because only 6 or 7 AZD1222 recipients were SARS-CoV-2 seropositive at baseline. In the small 56-69-year group, the increase in depth fell short of significance, most likely because of low power. A significant rise in spike-specific TCR breadth and depth was observed after two AZD1222 doses relative to day 0 and relative to MenACWY recipients. No day 14 peak-response samples were available, so repertoires were characterized only after the peak T cell response. The vaccine-associated CD4 TCRs covered the entire spike protein, and the dominant responses fell in regions 160-218 and 743-854. Reportedly, almost half of the unique spike-specific TCRs recognized epitopes lying outside the regions that are mutated in the B.1.351 and B.1.1.7 variants.

Note on this clone: Its antigen remains unidentified. No base qualities exist here, and no much larger clone lies one base off it.

Per the publication, the time point label means: about 28 days (+/-7) after the second vaccine dose. AZD1222 recipients whose second dose came at about 4 weeks and those whose second dose came at about 12 weeks were combined into one group, since spike-specific TCR depth and breadth did not differ between the two schedules. Vaccinee samples were obtained from the UK trials COV001 and COV002, which included a single-blind randomized controlled phase 2/3 trial of AZD1222 (ChAdOx1 nCoV-19) in healthy adults. For TCRbeta chain sequencing, PBMC samples from trial participants were taken at day 0 and at day 28 after the second dose. From the cysteine up to the phenylalanine, the CDR3 has a length of 13 residues. Only the CDR3 part of the read is kept: 39 bases, read in frame from the first base. Trimming leaves V shorter by 4 bases and J shorter by 6 bases, with the junction holding 5 bases beyond the gene matches. The germline V gene (reference sequence) provides CDR1 GTSNPN and CDR2 SVGIG.

The CDR3 regions of human TCRbeta chains were analyzed by immunosequencing. Per the original workflow: Repertoire TCRs were checked for matches against a reference library of SARS-CoV-2-specific TCRs that had been generated using the MIRA antigen-specificity platform. Breadth was defined as the fraction of unique TCRs that were SARS-CoV-2-associated. Depth was defined as the fraction of total T cells that were SARS-CoV-2-associated. Using the MIRA data, every spike-specific TCR was mapped to the spike region that the TCR reacted to and assigned to either a CD4 or a CD8 class. Log10-transformed breadth and depth values were compared by one-way ANOVA with Sidak's multiple comparisons tests. Entries here come from immuneACCESS through TCRdb and include only in-frame sequences with V and J called. Some clones fail to appear in such tables; in the studies checked, an unresolved V gene covers under half of the shortfall, and the cause of the remainder is unknown. V and J calls and clone size are given by that table; D and trimming were obtained from the DNA. In this sample the table shows about 46,000 clones, around 90% of which occur a single time. Of the sample, 1% to 1.3% is held by the ten largest clones.

The clonotype originates from an adult who received the AZD1222 COVID-19 vaccine. This chain is built from TRBV30 and TRBJ2-5, and TRBD1 aligns with 10 junction nucleotides. The sequences come from peripheral blood, collected 28 days after the second AZD1222 dose. The DNA reads as follows: TGTGCCTGGAACCGGGACAGGGGACAGACCCAGTACTTC. It is translated as CAWNRDRGQTQYF.